This TCR beta chain was identified during a study of T cell changes during pregnancy in multiple sclerosis. Only in-frame clones appear in the TCRdb table, and some are missing; sequencing was by immunoSEQ multiplex PCR. Here the sample spans fewer than 50,000 clones, around 92% being singletons. V trimming: 2 bases; J trimming: 3 bases; junction bases outside the gene matches: 4. CDR1 is SGHAT and CDR2 is FQNNGV in the germline V gene. CDR3 size: 14 residues. The chain combines TRBV11-2 with TRBJ2-7, with TRBD1 matching over 7 bases. This TCR derives from a female donor with multiple sclerosis, enrolled in a pregnancy study. Source: CD8+ T cells from peripheral blood mononuclear cells, taken in the third trimester of pregnancy. The DNA for the CDR3 is TGTGCCAGCAGCTTAAGGCCAGGGGGCTACGAGCAGTACTTC. This encodes CASSLRPGGYEQYF.